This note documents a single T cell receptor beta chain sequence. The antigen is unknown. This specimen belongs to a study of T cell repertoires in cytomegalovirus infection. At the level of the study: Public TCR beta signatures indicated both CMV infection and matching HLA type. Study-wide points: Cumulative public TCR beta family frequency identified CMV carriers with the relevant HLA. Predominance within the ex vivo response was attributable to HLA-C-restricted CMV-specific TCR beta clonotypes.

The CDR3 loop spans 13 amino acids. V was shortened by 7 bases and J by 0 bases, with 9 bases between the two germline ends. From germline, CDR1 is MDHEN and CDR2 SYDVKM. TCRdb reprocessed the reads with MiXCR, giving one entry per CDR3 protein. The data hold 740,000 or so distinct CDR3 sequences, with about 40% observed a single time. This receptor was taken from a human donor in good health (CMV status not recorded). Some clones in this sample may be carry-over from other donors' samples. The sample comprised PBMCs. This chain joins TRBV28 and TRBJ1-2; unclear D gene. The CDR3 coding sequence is TGTGCCAGCAAACGCCCGTCTAACTATGGCTACACCTTC. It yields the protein CASKRPSNYGYTF.